Listed below are T cell receptor beta chains from one sample, sequenced in a study of blood T cell repertoires in COVID-19. Libraries were prepared by immunoSEQ multiplex PCR; TCRdb keeps only in-frame clonotypes and omits some of them. The sample records some 100,000 clones, more than 75% being singletons. The material sequenced was peripheral blood. The receptors shown here come from a man aged 50 to 59 with active or convalescent COVID-19. The CDR3 runs from the conserved cysteine through the conserved F or W. A D gene is named only where the DNA matches it firmly. Size is stated for part of the rows, as once, few or many counts, or as a class when the clone is expanded.

v_gene	j_gene	d_gene	abundance	len	CDR3nt	CDR3aa
TRBV14	TRBJ1-2	.	.	15	TGTGCCAGCAGCGCACGACAGGTTATTGGCGATGGCTACACCTTC	CASSARQVIGDGYTF
TRBV7-9	TRBJ1-4	.	.	14	TGTGCCAGCAGCGAGGTAGCAACTAATGAAAAACTGTTTTTT	CASSEVATNEKLFF
TRBV7-2	TRBJ2-5	.	.	13	TGTGCCAGCAGCTCCCACGGGGTGGAGACCCAGTACTTC	CASSSHGVETQYF
TRBV27	TRBJ1-2	.	.	14	TGTGCCAGCAGCCGGACAGACAGAACCTATGGCTACACCTTC	CASSRTDRTYGYTF
TRBV20-1	TRBJ1-5	.	.	15	TGCAGTGCTAGTGCCTCTGAAAGCATAGAGCAGCCCCAGCATTTT	CSASASESIEQPQHF
TRBV6-5	TRBJ2-7	.	few	13	TGTGCCAGCAGCCTCCGGGGCTCCTACGAGCAGTACTTC	CASSLRGSYEQYF
TRBV29-1	TRBJ1-4	.	.	12	TGCAGCGTAAAGGGGATTAATGAAAAACTGTTTTTT	CSVKGINEKLFF
TRBV10-1	TRBJ2-1	.	.	12	TGCGCCAGCGCGCCCGGAGTAGGTGAGCAGTTCTTC	CASAPGVGEQFF
TRBV30	TRBJ2-5	TRBD2	.	13	TGTGCCTGGAGTGGGGGGGGTAGGGAGACCCAGTACTTC	CAWSGGGRETQYF
TRBV29-1	TRBJ1-6	TRBD1	.	15	TGCAGCGCCGTCATTGGACAGGGCCCCGGTTCACCCCTCCACTTT	CSAVIGQGPGSPLHF
TRBV28	TRBJ1-5	TRBD1	once	13	TGTGCCGGTCGGACAGGCTACAATCAGCCCCAGCATTTT	CAGRTGYNQPQHF
TRBV4-3	TRBJ1-1	.	.	12	TGCGCCAGCAGTTTTAGAAACACTGAAGCTTTCTTT	CASSFRNTEAFF